The rows below give T cell receptor beta chains drawn from one sample of a study of blood T cell repertoires in COVID-19. The protocol was immunoSEQ multiplex PCR, while the TCRdb copy is restricted to in-frame clones and leaves out a portion. The table lists about 190,000 clones, 84% of them singletons. Sequencing was done on a sample of peripheral blood. The receptors shown here come from a man aged 25-45 years with active or convalescent COVID-19. Both conserved end residues are part of each CDR3. Each record gives: V gene, J gene, D gene, clone size, CDR3 protein, CDR3 DNA. A D gene is named only where the DNA matches it firmly. Size is omitted from some rows. Given values are once, few, many or a class for expanded clones.

TRBV21-1	TRBJ1-2	-	-	CASSKRQVESGYTF	TGTGCCAGCAGCAAACGACAGGTGGAATCTGGCTACACCTTC
TRBV5-6	TRBJ1-6	-	-	CASSLSPGLTYNSPLHF	TGTGCCAGCAGCTTGTCCCCTGGACTGACTTATAATTCACCCCTCCACTTT
TRBV6-5	TRBJ1-1	-	-	CASSPGTLNTEAFF	TGTGCCAGCAGTCCCGGGACACTGAACACTGAAGCTTTCTTT
TRBV30	TRBJ1-2	-	-	CAWSVFGGSGYTF	TGTGCCTGGAGTGTTTTCGGGGGGAGCGGCTACACCTTC
TRBV27	TRBJ1-2	-	-	CASSFNPGNHYGYTF	TGTGCCAGCAGTTTTAACCCAGGGAACCACTATGGCTACACCTTC
TRBV20-1	TRBJ1-2	-	-	CSASGEYGYTF	TGCAGTGCTAGCGGAGAATATGGCTACACCTTC
TRBV11-2	TRBJ1-5	-	-	CASSPNDIPRNQPQHF	TGTGCCAGCAGCCCAAATGACATTCCCCGAAATCAGCCCCAGCATTTT
TRBV6-5	TRBJ1-1	-	-	CASSVGALNTEAFF	TGTGCCAGCAGCGTGGGGGCATTGAACACTGAAGCTTTCTTT
TRBV2	TRBJ1-6	TRBD1	-	CASSLGQGSSPLHF	TGTGCCAGCAGTTTGGGACAGGGGAGTTCACCCCTCCACTTT
TRBV5-1	TRBJ2-5	-	few	CASRPLTGFQETQYF	TGCGCCAGCAGACCGTTAACCGGGTTCCAAGAGACCCAGTACTTC
TRBV6-2/TRBV6-3	TRBJ2-1	-	-	CASSPRGPIYNEQFF	TGTGCCAGCAGTCCCCGCGGGCCGATTTACAATGAGCAGTTCTTC
TRBV7-2	TRBJ2-7	TRBD1	-	CASSGTGVGSYEQYF	TGTGCCAGCAGCGGGACAGGGGTAGGCAGCTACGAGCAGTACTTC
TRBV11-2	TRBJ2-5	TRBD1	once	CASSWTGARETQYF	TGTGCCAGCAGCTGGACAGGGGCAAGGGAGACCCAGTACTTC
TRBV4-1	TRBJ2-3	-	-	CASSQTTRTDTQYF	TGCGCCAGCAGCCAGACTACTCGCACAGATACGCAGTATTTT
TRBV5-1	TRBJ1-1	-	-	CASSLDGAGEEAFF	TGCGCCAGCAGCTTGGATGGCGCGGGGGAGGAAGCTTTCTTT
TRBV19	TRBJ1-5	TRBD1	-	CASSSRQGWQPQHF	TGTGCCAGTAGTTCCCGACAGGGGTGGCAGCCCCAGCATTTT
TRBV6-5	TRBJ1-1	TRBD1	-	CASRRDRVTEAFF	TGTGCCAGCAGACGGGACAGGGTAACTGAAGCTTTCTTT
TRBV6-5	TRBJ1-2	-	-	CASRAGTNINYGYTF	TGTGCCAGCAGGGCCGGGACAAATATTAACTATGGCTACACCTTC
TRBV9	TRBJ1-1	-	-	CASSVGRLSGEAFF	TGTGCCAGCAGCGTAGGGCGACTTTCCGGAGAAGCTTTCTTT
TRBV5-6	TRBJ2-1	TRBD2	-	CASSLLPGSGRYNEQFF	TGTGCCAGCAGCCTCCTCCCGGGTAGCGGGCGATACAATGAGCAGTTCTTC
TRBV12-3/TRBV12-4	TRBJ2-3	-	-	CASSLYSDTQYF	TGTGCCAGCAGTTTATACTCAGATACGCAGTATTTT
TRBV18	TRBJ2-5	TRBD2	-	CASSPVSGRGETQYF	TGTGCCAGCTCACCAGTATCAGGGAGGGGAGAGACCCAGTACTTC
TRBV3-1/TRBV3-2	TRBJ1-2	-	-	CASSQERGQLYGYTF	TGTGCCAGCAGCCAAGAAAGAGGACAGCTCTATGGCTACACCTTC
TRBV2	TRBJ2-7	TRBD2	-	CASSEVGGPYEQYF	TGTGCCAGCAGTGAAGTGGGAGGGCCGTACGAGCAGTACTTC
TRBV15	TRBJ1-2	-	-	CATSRDVGPYGYTF	TGTGCCACCAGCAGAGATGTGGGGCCCTATGGCTACACCTTC
TRBV5-1	TRBJ1-2	-	-	CASSFNGEGGSSPDSYSNYGYTF	TGCGCCAGCAGCTTTAACGGCGAGGGGGGGTCGTCACCGGACAGTTATTCTAACTATGGCTACACCTTC
TRBV29-1	TRBJ1-2	TRBD1	once	CSVAGTGANYGYTF	TGCAGCGTCGCCGGGACAGGGGCTAACTATGGCTACACCTTC
TRBV10-2	TRBJ2-1	TRBD2	-	CASSERIAGGNEQFF	TGCGCCAGCAGTGAGAGAATAGCGGGGGGAAATGAGCAGTTCTTC
TRBV19	TRBJ2-3	-	-	CASSIEHGGTDTQYF	TGTGCCAGTAGTATAGAGCACGGAGGCACAGATACGCAGTATTTT
TRBV6-6	TRBJ2-5	TRBD1	-	CASSSATTGGGKTQYF	TGTGCCAGCAGTTCGGCGACAACAGGGGGCGGAAAGACCCAGTACTTC
TRBV30	TRBJ1-2	-	-	CAWSALGGYTF	TGTGCCTGGAGCGCGCTTGGTGGCTACACCTTC
TRBV2	TRBJ1-4	-	few	CASSEALSGGRKEKLFF	TGTGCCAGCAGTGAAGCCCTTTCTGGGGGCAGAAAGGAAAAACTGTTTTTT
TRBV30	TRBJ1-2	-	-	CASNPVGGDGYTF	TGTGCCTCCAACCCCGTGGGCGGGGATGGCTACACCTTC
TRBV14	TRBJ2-3	-	-	CASSQDRADTQYF	TGTGCCAGCAGCCAAGATCGGGCAGATACGCAGTATTTT
TRBV28	TRBJ2-5	-	-	CASRRRTVQETQYF	TGTGCCAGCAGGCGGAGGACAGTCCAAGAGACCCAGTACTTC
TRBV25-1	TRBJ1-5	-	-	CASSDGRQPQHF	TGTGCCAGCAGTGATGGGCGACAGCCCCAGCATTTT
TRBV3-1/TRBV3-2	TRBJ2-2	-	-	CASSHPPDTGELFF	TGTGCCAGCAGCCACCCCCCAGACACCGGGGAGCTGTTTTTT
TRBV5-1	TRBJ2-7	TRBD2	-	CASSLALETSREQYF	TGCGCCAGCAGCTTGGCTCTTGAGACTAGCCGCGAGCAGTACTTC
TRBV5-1	TRBJ1-4	-	-	CASSLSQNNEKLFF	TGCGCCAGCAGCTTATCGCAGAATAATGAAAAACTGTTTTTT
TRBV24-1	TRBJ1-4	-	-	CATSDSRGTNEKLFF	TGTGCCACCAGTGATTCTCGGGGAACTAATGAAAAACTGTTTTTT
TRBV6-5	TRBJ1-2	TRBD1	-	CASSQGTVSYGYTF	TGTGCCAGCAGCCAAGGGACAGTAAGCTATGGCTACACCTTC
TRBV30	TRBJ2-7	-	-	CAWARGTNEQYF	TGTGCCTGGGCGCGGGGCACGAACGAGCAGTACTTC